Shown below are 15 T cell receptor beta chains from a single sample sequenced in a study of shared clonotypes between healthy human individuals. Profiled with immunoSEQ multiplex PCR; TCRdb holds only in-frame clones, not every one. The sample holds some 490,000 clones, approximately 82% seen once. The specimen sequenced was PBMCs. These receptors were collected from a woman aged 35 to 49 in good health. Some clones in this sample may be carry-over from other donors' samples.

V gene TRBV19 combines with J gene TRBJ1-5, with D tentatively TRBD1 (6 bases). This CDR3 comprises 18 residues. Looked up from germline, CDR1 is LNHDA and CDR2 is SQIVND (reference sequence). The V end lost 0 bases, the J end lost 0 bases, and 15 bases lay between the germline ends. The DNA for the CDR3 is TGTGCCAGTAGTATAGATGGGACACCCGGTTATAGCAATCAGCCCCAGCATTTT. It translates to CASSIDGTPGYSNQPQHF. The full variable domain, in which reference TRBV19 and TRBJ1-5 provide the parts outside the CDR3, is DGGITQSPKYLFRKEGQNVTLSCEQNLNHDAMYWYRQDPGQGLRLIYYSQIVNDFQKGDIAEGYSVSREKKESFPLTVTSAQKNPTAFYLCASSIDGTPGYSNQPQHFGDGTRLSIL.

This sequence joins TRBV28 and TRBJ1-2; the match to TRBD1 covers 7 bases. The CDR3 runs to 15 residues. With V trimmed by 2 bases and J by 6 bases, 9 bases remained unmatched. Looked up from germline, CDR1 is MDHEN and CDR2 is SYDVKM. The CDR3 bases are TGTGCCAGCAGTTTAGGGGGGACAGTCCCGAATGGCTACACCTTC. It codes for CASSLGGTVPNGYTF.

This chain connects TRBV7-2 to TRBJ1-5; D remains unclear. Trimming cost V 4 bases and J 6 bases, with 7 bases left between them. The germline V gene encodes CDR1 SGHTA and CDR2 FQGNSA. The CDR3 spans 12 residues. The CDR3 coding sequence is TGTGCCAGCAGCTCGGTGGGTCAGCCCCAGCATTTT. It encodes CASSSVGQPQHF.

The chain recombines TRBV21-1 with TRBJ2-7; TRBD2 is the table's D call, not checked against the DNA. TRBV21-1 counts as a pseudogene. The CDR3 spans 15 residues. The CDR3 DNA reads TGTGCCAGCAGCAAAGTAGCGGGTCGGCACTACGAGCAGTACTTC. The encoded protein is CASSKVAGRHYEQYF.

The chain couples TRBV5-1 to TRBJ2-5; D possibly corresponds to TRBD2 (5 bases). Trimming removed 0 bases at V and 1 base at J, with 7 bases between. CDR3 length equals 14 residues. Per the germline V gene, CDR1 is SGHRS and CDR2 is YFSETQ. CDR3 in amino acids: CASSLAGIQETQYF. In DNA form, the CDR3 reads TGCGCCAGCAGCTTGGCGGGGATCCAAGAGACCCAGTACTTC.

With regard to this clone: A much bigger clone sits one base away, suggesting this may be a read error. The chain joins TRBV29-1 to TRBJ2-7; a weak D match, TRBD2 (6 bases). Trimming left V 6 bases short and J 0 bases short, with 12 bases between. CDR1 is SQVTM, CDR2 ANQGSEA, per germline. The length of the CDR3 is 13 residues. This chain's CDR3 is CSVRLDPSYEQYF. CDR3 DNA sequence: TGCAGCGTACGACTAGACCCCTCCTACGAGCAGTACTTC.

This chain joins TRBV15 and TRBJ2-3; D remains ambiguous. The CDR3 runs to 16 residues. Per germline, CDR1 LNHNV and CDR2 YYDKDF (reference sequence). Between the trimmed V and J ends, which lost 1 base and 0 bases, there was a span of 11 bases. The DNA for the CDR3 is TGTGCCACCAGCAGAGCCAGGATAGTCAGCACAGATACGCAGTATTTT. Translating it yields CATSRARIVSTDTQYF.

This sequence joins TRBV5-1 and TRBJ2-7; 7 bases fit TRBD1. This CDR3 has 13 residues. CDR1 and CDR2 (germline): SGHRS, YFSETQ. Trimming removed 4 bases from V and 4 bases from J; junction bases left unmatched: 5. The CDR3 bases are TGCGCCAGCAGCCAAGCAGGGGGTTACGAGCAGTACTTC. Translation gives CASSQAGGYEQYF.

CDR3: CASSLRGQGAVQPQHF. CDR3 nucleotides: TGTGCCAGCAGCTTGAGGGGACAGGGGGCCGTTCAGCCCCAGCATTTT. The chain has TRBV5-6 and TRBJ1-5; 12 bases align to TRBD1. The CDR3 is 16 amino acids. Germline trimming cut 1 base from V and 6 bases from J; bases unmatched to any gene: 5. Germline values: CDR1 SGHDT, CDR2 YYEEEE. Complete variable domain (other parts from reference TRBV5-6 and TRBJ1-5): DAGVTQSPTHLIKTRGQQVTLRCSPKSGHDTVSWYQQALGQGPQFIFQYYEEEERQRGNFPDRFSGHQFPNYSSELNVNALLLGDSALYLCASSLRGQGAVQPQHFGDGTRLSIL.

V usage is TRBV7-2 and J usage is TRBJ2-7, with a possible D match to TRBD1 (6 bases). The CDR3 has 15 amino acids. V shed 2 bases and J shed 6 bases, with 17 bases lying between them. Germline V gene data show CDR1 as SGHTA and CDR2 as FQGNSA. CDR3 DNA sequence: TGTGCCAGCAGCTTATTGCAGGGGTCAGACCCCGAGCAGTACTTC. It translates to CASSLLQGSDPEQYF.

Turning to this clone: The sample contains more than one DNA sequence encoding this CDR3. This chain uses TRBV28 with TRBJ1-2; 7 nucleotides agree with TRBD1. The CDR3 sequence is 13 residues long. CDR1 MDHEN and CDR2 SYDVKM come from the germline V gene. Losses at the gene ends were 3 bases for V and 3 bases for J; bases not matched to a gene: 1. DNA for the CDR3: TGTGCCAGCAGTTTCAGGGGGTACTATGGCTACACCTTC. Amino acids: CASSFRGYYGYTF.

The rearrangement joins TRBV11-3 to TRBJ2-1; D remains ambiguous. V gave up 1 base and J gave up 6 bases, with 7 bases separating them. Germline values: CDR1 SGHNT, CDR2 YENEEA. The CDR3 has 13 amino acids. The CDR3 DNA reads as TGTGCCAGCAGCTTAGTTATCGGCAATGAGCAGTTCTTC. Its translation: CASSLVIGNEQFF.

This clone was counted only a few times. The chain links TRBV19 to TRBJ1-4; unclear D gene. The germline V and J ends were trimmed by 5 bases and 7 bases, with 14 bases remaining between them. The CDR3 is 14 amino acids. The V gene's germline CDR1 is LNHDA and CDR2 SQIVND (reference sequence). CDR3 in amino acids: CASSPRTNTEKLFF. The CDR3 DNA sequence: TGTGCCAGTAGTCCTCGGACGAACACTGAAAAACTGTTTTTT. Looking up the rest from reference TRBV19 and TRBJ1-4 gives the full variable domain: DGGITQSPKYLFRKEGQNVTLSCEQNLNHDAMYWYRQDPGQGLRLIYYSQIVNDFQKGDIAEGYSVSREKKESFPLTVTSAQKNPTAFYLCASSPRTNTEKLFFGSGTQLSVL.

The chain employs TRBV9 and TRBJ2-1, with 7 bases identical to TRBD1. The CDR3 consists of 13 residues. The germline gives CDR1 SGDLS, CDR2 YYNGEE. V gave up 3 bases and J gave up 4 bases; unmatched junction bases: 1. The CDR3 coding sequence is TGTGCCAGCAGCGGACAGGGTTACAATGAGCAGTTCTTC. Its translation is CASSGQGYNEQFF.

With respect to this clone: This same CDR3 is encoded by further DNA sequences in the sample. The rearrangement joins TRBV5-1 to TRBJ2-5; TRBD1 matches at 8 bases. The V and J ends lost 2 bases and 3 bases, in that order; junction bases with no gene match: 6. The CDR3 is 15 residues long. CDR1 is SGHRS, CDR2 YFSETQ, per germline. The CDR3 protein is CASSLAGTGEETQYF. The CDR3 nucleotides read TGCGCCAGCAGCTTAGCCGGGACAGGAGAAGAGACCCAGTACTTC.